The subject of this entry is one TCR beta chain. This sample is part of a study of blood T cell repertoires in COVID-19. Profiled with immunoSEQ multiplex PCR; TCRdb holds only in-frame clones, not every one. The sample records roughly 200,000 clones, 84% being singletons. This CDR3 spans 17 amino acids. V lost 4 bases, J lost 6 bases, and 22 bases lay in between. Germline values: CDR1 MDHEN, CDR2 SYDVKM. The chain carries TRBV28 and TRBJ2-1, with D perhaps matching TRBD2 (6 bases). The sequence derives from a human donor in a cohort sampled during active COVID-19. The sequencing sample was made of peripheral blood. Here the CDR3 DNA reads TGTGCCAGCAGTTCGTTGGAGGGGACGTTGAACGGCAATGAGCAGTTCTTC. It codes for CASSSLEGTLNGNEQFF.